This T cell receptor (beta chain) stems from a study of shared clonotypes between healthy human individuals (dated by TCRdb to 2018 to 2021). The study in broad terms: A couple of women and a few men aged 18 to 49 years were included in the cohort. For each donor, CD4 naive and CD4 memory were each run on three plates, CD8 naive on two plates, and CD8 memory on one plate. Blood TCR repertoires of about 5 healthy adults were deeply sequenced to estimate repertoire size and the extent of clonotype sharing between individuals. Libraries were prepared and TCR repertoires were sequenced by different laboratories using diverse techniques, in order to increase sequencing depth and limit assay-specific biases. Leukapheresis yielded between about 0.85 and 10 billion PBMCs per donor. Broad study findings and their caveats: About 5% of naive CD4, more than 3% of naive CD8, about 2.4% of memory CD4, and about 0.4% of memory CD8 clonotypes were shared across several donors. Because the study included a small number of donors, the genetic and exposure-history diversity represented was limited. Estimated clonotype richness was generally larger for naive than for memory subsets. Based on pairwise subsampling, the degree of clonotype sharing among donors was expected to be affected by sequencing depth. Higher generation probabilities were observed for clonotypes shared by all four sorted-subset donors than for non-shared clonotypes. Only blood was sampled, and tissue TCR repertoires likely differ from those in blood. Even with the large sequencing depth, rarefaction of the sorted-subset datasets indicated that sequencing was incomplete.

The CDR3 starts with the cysteine, ends with the phenylalanine, and has 10 residues. CDR3 DNA only is kept here, 30 bases in frame from base 1. V sheds 5 bases and J sheds 5 bases, leaving 5 bases between their ends. The germline V gene (reference sequence) yields DFQATT for CDR1 and SNEGSKA for CDR2. TCR CDR3 regions were amplified from genomic DNA by multiplex PCR using the deep immunoSEQ assay. Extracted genomic DNA from each cell subset was spread evenly across all wells of several immunoSEQ 96-well plates, with each plate serving as a replicate. For sorted subsets, 200 to 250 ng of genomic DNA, equivalent to around 31,000 T cell genomes, went into each replicate PCR. Purified libraries were quantified with a Qubit 3.0 fluorometer, sized on a Bioanalyzer 2100, and re-quantified with the KAPA Library Quantification kit. Each immunoSEQ 96-well plate was sequenced on its own single-read 150-cycle Illumina NextSeq 550 flow cell. As for the authors' bioinformatics: Because the immunoSEQ output included only junctional sequences and no quality scores, the filtering could not be the same as the filtering used for full-length reads. Sequences were annotated with PyIR, a Python wrapper for IgBLAST v1.9, using IMGT germline references to assign V/J genes and CDR3. Any read was removed if the V/J assignment was weak (E-value above 1e-6), the CDR3 was missing, or the read contained stop codons, out-of-frame junctions, or ambiguous translated residues. V3J clonotypes were defined as sequences sharing the same inferred V gene, J gene, and CDR3 amino acid sequence. The percentage overlap between two repertoires was calculated by dividing the number of shared unique clonotypes by the size of the smaller repertoire. Richness of each repertoire was evaluated using RTK rarefaction, the Chao1 estimator, and Recon v2.1 estimates of unobserved clonotypes. Generation probabilities were computed with OLGA for all TCRbeta clonotypes obtained by the gDNA method from a few donors. As stored in TCRdb, this immuneACCESS dataset retains in-frame rearrangements with V and J assigned. A fraction of the clones does not appear; measured against another copy, unresolved V genes explain less than half of the discrepancy, and the remainder lacks a known reason. The D gene and trimming were derived from the DNA, and the V and J assignments and clone size from that table. The sample table shows about 1.5 million clones, and approximately 98% are seen once. Around 0.45% of the sample is taken by the ten largest.

Donors were healthy HIV-negative adults with no recently reported acute infections or vaccinations. Every donor was a Caucasian adult living in Nashville, Tennessee, USA. Magnetic negative selection was used to enrich CD4+ T cells, after which naive cells were positively selected on CD45RA and the negative fraction became the memory subset. Blood was obtained by leukapheresis, after which PBMCs were separated by Ficoll-Histopaque density gradient centrifugation and cryopreserved in liquid nitrogen vapor phase. Analytical flow cytometry was used to check the purity and quantity of each magnetically sorted T cell population. Each sorted fraction had its genomic DNA isolated and then quantified by UV absorbance on a Nanodrop 2000c. Notes on this clone: Its cognate antigen has yet to be identified. Base-call qualities are not available, and no considerably larger clone is one nucleotide away. The sample contains more than one DNA sequence encoding this CDR3.

The rearranged segments are TRBV20-1 and TRBJ2-3, with the D gene not clear enough to name. The receptor's source is a man aged 30 to 39 in good health. The sequenced sample was naive CD4+ T cells sorted from blood. Taken with the paper, the label for cell subset or site translates to: CD45RA+ positively selected. The sequenced DNA: TGCAGTGCTGCTCGAGATACGCAGTATTTT. This yields the protein CSAARDTQYF.